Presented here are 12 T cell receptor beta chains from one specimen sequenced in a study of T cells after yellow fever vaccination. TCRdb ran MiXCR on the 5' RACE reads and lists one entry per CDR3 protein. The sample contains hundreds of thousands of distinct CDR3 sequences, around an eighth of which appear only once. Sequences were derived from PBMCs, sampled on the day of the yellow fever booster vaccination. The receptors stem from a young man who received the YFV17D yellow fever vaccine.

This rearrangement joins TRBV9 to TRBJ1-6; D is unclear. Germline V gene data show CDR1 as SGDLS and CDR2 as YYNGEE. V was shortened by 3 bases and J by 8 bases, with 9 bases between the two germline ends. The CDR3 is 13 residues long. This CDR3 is CASSGSVDSPLHF. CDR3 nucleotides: TGTGCCAGCAGCGGTAGTGTCGATTCACCCCTCCACTTT.

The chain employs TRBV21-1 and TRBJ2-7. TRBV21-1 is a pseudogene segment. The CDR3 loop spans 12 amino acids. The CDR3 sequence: CASSDGVNEQYF. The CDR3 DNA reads TGTGCCAGCAGCGACGGAGTAAACGAGCAGTACTTC.

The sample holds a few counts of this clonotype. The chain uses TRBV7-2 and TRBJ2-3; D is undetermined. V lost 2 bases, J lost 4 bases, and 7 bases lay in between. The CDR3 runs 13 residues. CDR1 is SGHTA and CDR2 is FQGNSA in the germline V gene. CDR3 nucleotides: TGTGCCAGCAGCTTATACTGGTCAGATACGCAGTATTTT. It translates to CASSLYWSDTQYF.

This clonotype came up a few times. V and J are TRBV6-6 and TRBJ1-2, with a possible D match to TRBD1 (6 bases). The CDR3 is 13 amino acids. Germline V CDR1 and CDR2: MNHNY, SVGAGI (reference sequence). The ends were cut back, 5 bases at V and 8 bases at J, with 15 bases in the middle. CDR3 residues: CASSLDRTGGYTF. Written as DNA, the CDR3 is TGTGCCAGCAGTCTAGACAGGACCGGCGGCTACACCTTC.

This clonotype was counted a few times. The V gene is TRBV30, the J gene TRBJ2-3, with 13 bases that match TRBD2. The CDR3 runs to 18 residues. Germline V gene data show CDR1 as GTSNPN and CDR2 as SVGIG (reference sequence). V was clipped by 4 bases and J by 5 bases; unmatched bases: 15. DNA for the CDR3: TGTGCCTGGACCACCGGTTCAAGGGGACTAGCGGGGCTAGATACGCAGTATTTT. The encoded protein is CAWTTGSRGLAGLDTQYF. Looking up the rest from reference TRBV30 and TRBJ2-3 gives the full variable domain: SQTIHQWPATLVQPVGSPLSLECTVEGTSNPNLYWYRQAAGRGLQLLFYSVGIGQISSEVPQNLSASRPQDRQFILSSKKLLLSDSGFYLCAWTTGSRGLAGLDTQYFGPGTRLTVL.

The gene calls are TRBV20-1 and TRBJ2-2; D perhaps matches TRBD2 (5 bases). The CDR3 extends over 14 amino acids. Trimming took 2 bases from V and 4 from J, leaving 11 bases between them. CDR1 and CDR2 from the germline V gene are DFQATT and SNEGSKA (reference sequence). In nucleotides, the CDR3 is TGCAGTGCTAGAAGGGCCGAGGGCACCGGGGAGCTGTTTTTT. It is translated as CSARRAEGTGELFF.

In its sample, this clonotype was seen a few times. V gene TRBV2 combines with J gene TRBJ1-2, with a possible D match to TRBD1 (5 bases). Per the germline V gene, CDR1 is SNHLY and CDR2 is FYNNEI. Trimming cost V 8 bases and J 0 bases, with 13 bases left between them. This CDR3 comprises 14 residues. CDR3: CASGTVDANYGYTF. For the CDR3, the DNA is TGTGCCAGCGGGACCGTTGACGCTAACTATGGCTACACCTTC.

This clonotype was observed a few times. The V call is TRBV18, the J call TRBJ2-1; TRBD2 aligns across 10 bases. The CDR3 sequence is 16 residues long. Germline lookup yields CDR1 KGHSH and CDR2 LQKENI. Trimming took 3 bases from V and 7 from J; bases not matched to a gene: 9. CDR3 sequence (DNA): TGTGCCAGCTCACCTTCCGGGAAGCGGGGGGGGAATGAGCAGTTCTTC. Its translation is CASSPSGKRGGNEQFF.

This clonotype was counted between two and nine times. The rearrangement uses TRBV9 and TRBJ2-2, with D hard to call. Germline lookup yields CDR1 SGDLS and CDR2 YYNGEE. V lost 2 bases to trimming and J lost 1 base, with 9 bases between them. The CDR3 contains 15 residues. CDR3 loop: CASSVSPVNTGELFF. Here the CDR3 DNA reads TGTGCCAGCAGCGTTTCCCCGGTGAACACCGGGGAGCTGTTTTTT.

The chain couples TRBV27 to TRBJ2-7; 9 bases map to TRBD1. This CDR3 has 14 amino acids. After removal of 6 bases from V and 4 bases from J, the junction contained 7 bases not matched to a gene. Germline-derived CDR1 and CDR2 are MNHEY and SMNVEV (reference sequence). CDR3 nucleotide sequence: TGTGCCAGCAGATCCGGGACAGGGCTTTACGAGCAGTACTTC. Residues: CASRSGTGLYEQYF.

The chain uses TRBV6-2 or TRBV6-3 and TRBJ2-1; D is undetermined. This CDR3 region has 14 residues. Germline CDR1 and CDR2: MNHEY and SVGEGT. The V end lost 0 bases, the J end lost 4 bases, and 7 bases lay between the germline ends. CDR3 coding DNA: TGTGCCAGCAGTTACTCGAGTCCTTACAATGAGCAGTTCTTC. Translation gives CASSYSSPYNEQFF.

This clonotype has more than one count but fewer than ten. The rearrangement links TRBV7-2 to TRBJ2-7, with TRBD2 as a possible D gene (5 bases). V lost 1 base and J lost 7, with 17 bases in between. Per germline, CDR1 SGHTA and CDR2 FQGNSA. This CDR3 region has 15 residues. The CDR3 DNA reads TGTGCCAGCAGCTTAGGAGGAGGAAGTTTTGGTGAGCAGTACTTC. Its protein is CASSLGGGSFGEQYF. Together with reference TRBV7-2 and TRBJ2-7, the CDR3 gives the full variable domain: GAGVSQSPSNKVTEKGKDVELRCDPISGHTALYWYRQSLGQGLEFLIYFQGNSAPDKSGLPSDRFSAERTGGSVSTLTIQRTQQEDSAVYLCASSLGGGSFGEQYFGPGTRLTVT.